A single sample is the source of the 8 T cell receptor beta chains below, sequenced in a study of OX40 agonist ivuxolimab in advanced cancers. Using immunoSEQ multiplex PCR, the repertoire was profiled, and TCRdb retains in-frame clones only, with some absent. The sample lists about 96,000 clones, around 90% occurring once. This material consisted of CD4+ or CD8+ T cells sorted from blood, taken in a trial of the OX40 agonist ivuxolimab. All receptors come from an adult with an advanced solid tumor such as melanoma, head and neck, liver or kidney cancer.

The rearrangement links TRBV7-2 to TRBJ2-7; 7 bases agree with TRBD1. From germline, CDR1 is SGHTA and CDR2 FQGNSA. The CDR3 is 13 amino acids. Germline trimming cut 5 bases from V and 3 bases from J; bases unmatched to any gene: 4. The CDR3 nucleotides read TGTGCCAGCAGCAAAGGGGACAGCTACGAGCAGTACTTC. Protein product: CASSKGDSYEQYF.

The chain is built from TRBV5-1 and TRBJ1-3; 7 bases agree with TRBD1. Germline CDR1 SGHRS, CDR2 YFSETQ. The CDR3 covers 15 residues. J was trimmed by 4 bases and V by 4 bases; bases with no gene match: 8. CDR3 nucleotides: TGCGCCAGCAGCCTTACCGGGACAGAAGGAAACACCATATATTTT. Its protein is CASSLTGTEGNTIYF.

The V and J genes are TRBV2 and TRBJ2-5; TRBD1 aligns across 7 bases. V shed 2 bases and J 5 bases; nucleotides not matched to a gene: 5. The CDR3 has 14 amino acids. Germline V gene lookup returns CDR1 SNHLY and CDR2 FYNNEI. CDR3 sequence (DNA): TGTGCCAGCAGTGAATCCAGGGGGTGGGAGACCCAGTACTTC. It translates to CASSESRGWETQYF.

This chain uses TRBV21-1 with TRBJ2-1; TRBD2 reflects the table's D call only, with no check against the DNA. TRBV21-1 is reported as a pseudogene. The CDR3 has 16 residues. Written as DNA, the CDR3 is TGTGCCAGCAGCAGCACGGGTAGCCCTAGCTCCGGTGAGCAGTTCTTC. Its protein is CASSSTGSPSSGEQFF.

The chain carries TRBV30 and TRBJ2-2; 7 nucleotides line up with TRBD2. The germline gives CDR1 GTSNPN, CDR2 SVGIG (reference sequence). The CDR3 is 14 residues long. J lost 4 bases, V lost 1 base, and 3 bases had no gene match. Here the CDR3 DNA reads TGTGCCTGGAGTGAACTAGCGATCACCGGGGAGCTGTTTTTT. Its translation: CAWSELAITGELFF.

J is TRBJ1-2 and V is TRBV2; tentatively, D is TRBD1 (5 bases). The CDR3 has 14 residues. Germline values: CDR1 SNHLY, CDR2 FYNNEI. The germline V and J ends were trimmed by 7 bases and 2 bases, with 14 bases remaining between them. The CDR3 DNA follows: TGTGCCAGCAATTCAGGGATTGTCAACTATGGCTACACCTTC. This encodes CASNSGIVNYGYTF.

This rearrangement joins TRBV2 to TRBJ2-7; weak D call: TRBD1 (6 bases). V gave up 8 bases and J gave up 2 bases, with 10 bases separating them. This CDR3 region has 12 residues. CDR1 is SNHLY, CDR2 FYNNEI, per germline. This CDR3 reads CASRTDTYEQYF. The CDR3 region has the DNA TGTGCCAGCCGGACAGACACCTACGAGCAGTACTTC. The full variable domain, rest sourced from reference TRBV2 and TRBJ2-7, is EPEVTQTPSHQVTQMGQEVILRCVPISNHLYFYWYRQILGQKVEFLVSFYNNEISEKSEIFDDQFSVERPDGSNFTLKIRSTKLEDSAMYFCASRTDTYEQYFGPGTRLTVT.

V and J are TRBV27 and TRBJ2-7, with 9 nucleotides matching TRBD2. CDR1 and CDR2 (germline): MNHEY, SMNVEV (reference sequence). Trimming cost V 1 base and J 3 bases; bases outside gene matches: 13. The CDR3 length is 18 residues. The CDR3 protein is CASSLFPSGTELGYEQYF. CDR3 DNA: TGTGCCAGCAGTTTATTCCCTAGCGGGACTGAGTTGGGCTACGAGCAGTACTTC.